The 5 T cell receptor beta chains reported below all come from one sample, sequenced in a study of cytomegalovirus exposure and HLA in healthy donors. PCR primers comprised 60 Vbeta and 13 Jbeta primers. TCRdb's table, derived via immunoSEQ multiplex PCR, lists solely in-frame clones and lacks some. The table records approximately 150,000 clones, less than 85% of them present only once. Material: PBMCs. These receptors all come from a man aged 35-49 years in good health and CMV-seronegative.

In regard to this clone: The junction and the germline gene differ at one end; a read error may be behind it. The rearrangement joins TRBV4-1 to TRBJ2-3, with 9 bases matching TRBD2. Per the germline V gene, CDR1 is MGHRA and CDR2 is YSYEKL. This CDR3 spans 16 amino acids. CDR3 amino acids: CVSSQGRGGFTDTQYF. CDR3 DNA sequence: TGCGTCAGCAGCCAAGGGCGGGGGGGATTCACAGATACGCAGTATTTT.

The V call is TRBV6-6, the J call TRBJ1-1; tentatively, D is TRBD1 (6 bases). This CDR3 comprises 14 residues. Germline lookup yields CDR1 MNHNY and CDR2 SVGAGI (reference sequence). V was pared by 6 bases and J by 5 bases, with 16 bases between. CDR3: CASSRQGQSTEAFF. The CDR3 coding sequence is TGTGCCAGCAGCCGGCAGGGGCAGTCGACTGAAGCTTTCTTT.

V gene TRBV29-1 combines with J gene TRBJ2-2, with TRBD2 matching over 10 bases. The CDR3 totals 17 residues. With V trimmed by 4 bases and J by 3 bases, 11 bases remained unmatched. In germline, CDR1 is SQVTM, CDR2 ANQGSEA. CDR3 residues: CSVGTGTSEMDTGELFF. The CDR3 nucleotides are TGCAGCGTTGGGACCGGGACTAGCGAGATGGACACCGGGGAGCTGTTTTTT.

Remarks on this clone: Sequence at one end of the junction differs from germline and may be a read error. The chain employs TRBV7-9 and TRBJ2-1; 7 bases agree with TRBD2. The germline CDR1 and CDR2 sequences are SEHNR and FQNEAQ (reference sequence). The CDR3 contains 18 residues. The CDR3 coding sequence is TGTTCCAGCAGCCCTCGATTGAGGGAGGGGAGCTCCTACAATGAGCAGTTCTTC. It encodes CSSSPRLREGSSYNEQFF.

This chain uses TRBV5-6 with TRBJ2-4; 7 nucleotides agree with TRBD2. J was trimmed by 5 bases and V by 4 bases; bases with no gene match: 21. This CDR3 has 19 residues. CDR1 is SGHDT, CDR2 YYEEEE, per germline. Written as DNA, the CDR3 is TGTGCCAGCAGCCCCGGCCATGTCGGTGCGGGAGTTGAGGAAAACATTCAGTACTTC. Its translation is CASSPGHVGAGVEENIQYF.